This TCR beta chain came from a study of CD8 T cells in Susac syndrome. The germline CDR1 and CDR2 sequences are MDHEN and SYDVKM. Trimming cost V 5 bases and J 1 base; bases outside gene matches: 8. This CDR3 has 16 amino acids. After extraction with the RNeasy kit, roughly 0.5 to 1 ug of the RNA was reverse transcribed using random hexamers. TCRdb re-called the immunoSEQ multiplex PCR reads through MiXCR, storing one row per CDR3 protein. The sample yields approximately 180,000 distinct CDR3 sequences, about 95% seen once. The clonotype comes from a human donor with Susac syndrome. The rearrangement joins TRBV28 to TRBJ2-7, with 10 bases aligning to TRBD2. Sequencing input: CD4+ T cells from PBMCs. The CDR3 is CASSTASGSWSYEQYF. Here the CDR3 DNA reads TGTGCCAGCAGTACGGCTAGCGGGAGCTGGTCCTACGAGCAGTACTTC.